Below, one T cell receptor (beta chain) is given with its context. Its antigen is still unknown. Unmatched junction bases numbered 7, after V lost 4 bases and J lost 0 bases. From germline, CDR1 is MGHRA and CDR2 YSYEKL. The CDR3 extends over 17 amino acids. The data originate from a study of prognosis after radiotherapy for stage I lung cancer. General study points: It was not determined whether the expanded TCR clones were tumor-specific.

The authors amplified TCR beta CDR3 from genomic DNA using two-round multiplex PCR. Primers specific to each TRBV and TRBJ gene were used in first-round PCR. Using its own MiXCR run on the multiplex PCR reads, TCRdb lists one record per CDR3 protein. The sample lists about 34,000 distinct CDR3 sequences; around a third were seen once. The sample in question was PBMCs, obtained before or after stereotactic body radiation therapy (not recorded which). The sequence derives from a donor aged 50 or older with non-small cell lung cancer. The chain couples TRBV4-1 to TRBJ1-3; TRBD1 matches 9 bases. CDR3 in amino acids: CASSPWDRASSGNTIYF. CDR3 DNA sequence: TGCGCCAGCAGCCCCTGGGACAGGGCCTCCTCTGGAAACACCATATATTTT.